Presented here are 17 T cell receptor beta chains from one specimen sequenced in a study of T cells in Graves' hyperthyroidism and ophthalmopathy. Regions amplified from RNA transcripts were the TCR beta CDR3 regions. HTBI primers were the set used in a first-round RT-PCR of the TCR CDR3. TCRdb independently ran MiXCR on the multiplex PCR reads; one entry per CDR3 protein. The sample lists about 570,000 distinct CDR3 sequences, about 45% occurring once. Input material: peripheral blood or thyroid tissue (not recorded which). All receptors derive from an adult woman with Graves' disease, either hyperthyroidism or ophthalmopathy (not recorded which).

Concerning this clonotype itself: A much larger clone lies a single base off, so this may be a read error. V usage is TRBV20-1 and J usage is TRBJ2-2; TRBD1 matches 7 bases. Looked up from germline, CDR1 is DFQATT and CDR2 is SNEGSKA (reference sequence). The CDR3 extends over 14 amino acids. V shed 6 bases, J shed 1 base, and the junction held 5 bases outside the gene matches. For the CDR3, the DNA is TGCAGTGCCATACGACAGGGGAACACCGGGGAGCTGTTTTTT. It is translated as CSAIRQGNTGELFF.

This clonotype was recorded once. The chain joins TRBV9 to TRBJ1-2, with 8 bases that match TRBD1. CDR1 SGDLS and CDR2 YYNGEE come from the germline V gene. With 3 bases clipped from V and 6 bases from J, the junction kept 7 bases outside the gene matches. This CDR3 contains 14 residues. This chain's CDR3 is CASSGQGIKDGYTF. DNA of the CDR3: TGTGCCAGCAGCGGACAGGGGATCAAGGATGGCTACACCTTC.

This clonotype occurred a few times. Just one base apart from a much larger clone, this may be a read error. Here the CDR3 DNA reads TGTGCCAGCAGCTCCCCCCTACGGGGCTACTCTGGAAACACCATATATTTT. It encodes CASSSPLRGYSGNTIYF. The gene calls are TRBV7-9 and TRBJ1-3, with TRBD1 as a possible D gene (5 bases). CDR1 is SEHNR, CDR2 FQNEAQ, per germline (reference sequence). The CDR3 extends over 17 amino acids. V lost 4 bases, J lost 0 bases, and 16 bases lay in between.

Regarding this clonotype: A read error may produce the germline difference seen at one junction end. J is TRBJ1-1 and V is TRBV27, with D possibly matching TRBD1 (5 bases). Germline CDR1 MNHEY, CDR2 SMNVEV (reference sequence). The CDR3 sequence is 15 residues long. This CDR3 is CAGSEAGPEDTEAFF. For the CDR3, the DNA is TGTGCCGGCAGTGAGGCAGGGCCTGAGGACACTGAAGCTTTCTTT.

The chain recombines TRBV5-4 with TRBJ1-2; D not resolved. The V gene lost 4 bases and the J gene lost 8 bases, with 18 bases spanning the gap. This CDR3 is built from 14 residues. Germline V gene lookup returns CDR1 SGHNT and CDR2 YYREEE (reference sequence). CDR3 in amino acids: CASSPGLAGSGYTF. In DNA form, the CDR3 reads TGTGCCAGCAGCCCAGGACTAGCGGGAAGCGGCTACACCTTC.

This clonotype was detected many times. The CDR3 reads CASSESGGILMNTEAFF. The CDR3 region has the DNA TGCGCCAGCAGTGAGTCTGGAGGGATCCTCATGAACACTGAAGCTTTCTTT. This chain uses TRBV10-2 with TRBJ1-1; the D is unclear. The CDR3 covers 17 residues. Germline V gene data show CDR1 as WSHSY and CDR2 as SAAADI. V was clipped by 0 bases and J by 0 bases, with 14 bases between them.

This clonotype appeared many times. The CDR3 loop is CAILTEKNTEAFF. The DNA for the CDR3 is TGTGCCATCCTGACAGAAAAGAACACTGAAGCTTTCTTT. The chain has TRBV10-3 and TRBJ1-1; tentatively, D is TRBD1 (5 bases). V dropped 8 bases and J dropped 1 base, with 11 bases sitting between them. In germline, CDR1 is ENHRY, CDR2 SYGVKD. CDR3 length equals 13 residues.

J is TRBJ2-5 and V is TRBV2; 12 bases map to TRBD1. V shed 4 bases and J 4 bases; nucleotides not matched to a gene: 4. The CDR3 has 15 residues. Per germline, CDR1 SNHLY and CDR2 FYNNEI. This CDR3 reads CASSAGTGGGETQYF. Here the CDR3 DNA reads TGTGCCAGCAGTGCCGGGACAGGGGGCGGAGAGACCCAGTACTTC. The complete variable domain, with remaining parts taken from reference TRBV2 and TRBJ2-5, reads EPEVTQTPSHQVTQMGQEVILRCVPISNHLYFYWYRQILGQKVEFLVSFYNNEISEKSEIFDDQFSVERPDGSNFTLKIRSTKLEDSAMYFCASSAGTGGGETQYFGPGTRLLVL.

This clonotype was seen ten or more times. The chain couples TRBV5-1 to TRBJ2-5; a possible D gene is TRBD2 (8 bases). Germline CDR1 and CDR2: SGHRS and YFSETQ. This CDR3 has 14 amino acids. V lost 7 bases, J lost 4 bases, and 17 bases lay in between. The CDR3 DNA reads as TGCGCCAGCGCTCGGGAGGGGGCAGGAGAGACCCAGTACTTC. As protein: CASAREGAGETQYF.

Concerning this clonotype itself: One end of the junction does not line up with germline, which may come from a read error. The V call is TRBV10-3, the J call TRBJ1-3, with D perhaps TRBD1 (5 bases). The CDR3 runs 14 residues. From germline, CDR1 is ENHRY and CDR2 SYGVKD. CDR3 sequence: CAISVQGEGNTTYF. The CDR3 nucleotides read TGTGCCATCAGTGTCCAGGGCGAAGGAAACACCACATATTTT.

This clonotype showed up many times. The V gene is TRBV12-3 or TRBV12-4, the J gene TRBJ1-4, with D possibly being TRBD1 (5 bases). Trimming took off 1 base at V and 10 bases at J, with 10 bases between the two ends. This CDR3 is 13 amino acids long. CDR3: CASSLGGSRKLFF. Written as DNA, the CDR3 is TGTGCCAGCAGTTTAGGGGGCTCCAGAAAACTGTTTTTT.

The rearrangement joins TRBV7-3 to TRBJ1-4; TRBD1 aligns across 8 bases. Germline V gene data show CDR1 as SGHTA and CDR2 as FQGTGA. V gave up 5 bases and J gave up 10 bases; unmatched junction bases: 9. The CDR3 spans 14 residues. DNA for the CDR3: TGTGCCAGCAGCGAACAGGGGGGATCTGGAAAACTGTTTTTT. Its protein product is CASSEQGGSGKLFF.

The chain has TRBV12-3 or TRBV12-4 and TRBJ2-5; TRBD1 aligns across 7 bases. V lost 6 bases and J lost 5; bases outside the gene matches: 6. The CDR3 loop spans 13 amino acids. The CDR3, as DNA: TGTGCCAGCAGGACAGGGTTTGGGGAGACCCAGTACTTC. Its protein is CASRTGFGETQYF.

The chain uses TRBV27 and TRBJ2-2, with D perhaps TRBD2 (6 bases). Germline V gene lookup returns CDR1 MNHEY and CDR2 SMNVEV (reference sequence). This CDR3 is built from 12 residues. Trimming cost V 2 bases and J 9 bases, with 7 bases left between them. CDR3 sequence reads: CASSLGGRELFF. CDR3 coding DNA: TGTGCCAGCAGTTTAGGGGGGAGGGAGCTGTTTTTT.

This clonotype was recorded once. The chain combines TRBV10-3 with TRBJ1-2; maybe TRBD1 (5 bases). Germline V gene data show CDR1 as ENHRY and CDR2 as SYGVKD. V shed 11 bases and J shed 3 bases, with 25 bases lying between them. The CDR3 sequence is 16 residues long. The CDR3, as DNA: TGTGCCTCCGAAACAGCCGGGACGGGCCCCTACTATGGCTACACCTTC. Encoded protein: CASETAGTGPYYGYTF.

This clonotype was counted ten times or more. The gene calls are TRBV5-1 and TRBJ2-3, with 8 bases lining up with TRBD2. CDR3 length: 15 residues. Germline assignment: CDR1 SGHRS and CDR2 YFSETQ. V trimming: 2 bases; J trimming: 2 bases; junction bases outside the gene matches: 4. The CDR3 loop is CASSFSGAITDTQYF. The CDR3 DNA sequence: TGCGCCAGCAGCTTTAGCGGGGCTATCACAGATACGCAGTATTTT.

The V and J genes are TRBV5-6 and TRBJ2-2; 8 bases match TRBD2. The CDR3 totals 12 residues. J gave up 7 bases and V 6 bases, and 2 bases lay outside the gene matches. Germline CDR1 and CDR2: SGHDT and YYEEEE. The CDR3 DNA sequence: TGTGCCAGCACTAGCGGGCACGGGGAGCTGTTTTTT. Its translation is CASTSGHGELFF.